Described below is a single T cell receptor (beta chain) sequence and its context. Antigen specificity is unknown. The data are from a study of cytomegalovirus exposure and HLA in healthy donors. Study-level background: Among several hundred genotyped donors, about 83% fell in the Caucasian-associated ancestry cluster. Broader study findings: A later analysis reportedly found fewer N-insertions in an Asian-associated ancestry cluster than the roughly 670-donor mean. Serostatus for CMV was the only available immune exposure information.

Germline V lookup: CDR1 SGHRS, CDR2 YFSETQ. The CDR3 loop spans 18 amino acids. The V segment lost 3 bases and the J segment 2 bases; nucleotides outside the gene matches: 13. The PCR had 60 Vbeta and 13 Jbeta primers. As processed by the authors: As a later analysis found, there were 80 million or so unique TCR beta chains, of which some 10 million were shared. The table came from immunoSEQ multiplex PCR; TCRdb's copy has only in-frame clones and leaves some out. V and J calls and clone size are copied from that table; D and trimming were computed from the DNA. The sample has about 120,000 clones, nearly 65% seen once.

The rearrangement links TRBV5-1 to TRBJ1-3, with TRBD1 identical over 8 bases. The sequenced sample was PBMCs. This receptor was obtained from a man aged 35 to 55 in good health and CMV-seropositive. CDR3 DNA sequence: TGCGCCAGCAGCTCCCGGCCGGGACAGGCGAAACCTGGAAACACCATATATTTT. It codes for CASSSRPGQAKPGNTIYF.